The present entry profiles one T cell receptor beta chain with its context. This CDR3 region has 14 residues. V shed 3 bases and J 3 bases; nucleotides not matched to a gene: 4. The germline V gene has CDR1 MGHRA and CDR2 YSYEKL. This sample stems from a study of siplizumab effects on memory and regulatory T cells. The data were produced by immunoSEQ multiplex PCR, yet TCRdb's version contains in-frame clones alone and is incomplete. The sample has some 120,000 clones, about 94% seen once; the top ten hold roughly 1.7%. The receptor comes from a human donor in good health. The sequenced material came from non-Treg CD4+ T cells sorted from blood. This chain links TRBV4-1 with TRBJ2-7; 8 nucleotides agree with TRBD1. The CDR3 coding sequence is TGCGCCAGCAGCCAGCGGACAGGGCTCTACGAGCAGTACTTC. This codes for CASSQRTGLYEQYF.